This TCR beta chain was sequenced during a study of post-analysis software for immune sequencing data. General study points: When patients were compared with controls, 4 or 5 TRBV segments were more frequent, TRBV5-6, TRBV5-1 and TRBV20-1 among them. Multiple sclerosis patients had significantly lower normalized Chao1 diversity than controls.

Trimming removed 7 bases from V and 2 bases from J, with 18 bases in between. This CDR3 has 16 residues. Regarding this clonotype: Its antigen is currently unknown.

Unique molecular identifiers had been added to the TCR beta cDNA libraries. About 460,000 cDNA molecules were obtained from about 1 to 10 million T cells. From the PCR reads, TCRdb called clonotypes with MiXCR, one entry per CDR3 protein. The sample lists around 400,000 distinct CDR3 sequences; about 39% were seen once. The V and J genes are TRBV12-3 or TRBV12-4 and TRBJ2-1; maybe TRBD1 (6 bases). The receptor was isolated from a girl aged 2 to 9 with multiple sclerosis. The sequencing sample was made of blood. CDR3 protein: CASTSLPGDAYNEQFF. In nucleotides, the CDR3 is TGTGCCAGCACCTCACTCCCAGGGGACGCCTACAATGAGCAGTTCTTC.